Below are 22 T cell receptor beta chains sequenced from a single sample in a study of human T cells and chemical hapten exposure. As to time point: pre-sensitization, week 0. Treatment defined: therapeutic diphenylcyclopropenone sensitization with weekly scalp DPC. Using its own MiXCR run on the RACE reads, TCRdb lists one record per CDR3 protein. The sample lists approximately 400,000 distinct CDR3 sequences; approximately 5.1% were seen once. Sequencing used whole blood, obtained in connection with sensitization to the hapten diphenylcyclopropenone (DPC). Source of these receptors: a woman in her forties or fifties with alopecia areata. Some clones in this sample may be carry-over from other donors' samples.

The chain is built from TRBV7-2 and TRBJ2-2; D gene uncertain. The CDR3 spans 15 residues. The germline CDR1 and CDR2 sequences are SGHTA and FQGNSA. V lost 3 bases and J lost 4, with 12 bases in between. CDR3 DNA sequence: TGTGCCAGCAGCTTTCGAGCCAGAAGCACCGGGGAGCTGTTTTTT. Protein: CASSFRARSTGELFF.

This clonotype was seen only a few times. The chain recombines TRBV7-9 with TRBJ1-6; 8 bases match TRBD1. The J segment lost 1 base and the V segment lost 7 bases, leaving 15 bases of the junction unmatched. Germline V gene data show CDR1 as SEHNR and CDR2 as FQNEAQ (reference sequence). The CDR3 contains 19 residues. The CDR3 DNA reads as TGTGCCAGCATCCCACCGGGACAGGCTGAGGGGTCCTATAATTCACCCCTCCACTTT. This encodes CASIPPGQAEGSYNSPLHF.

This clonotype appeared a few times. The gene calls are TRBV7-9 and TRBJ2-3; D ambiguous. This CDR3 spans 12 amino acids. Germline lookup yields CDR1 SEHNR and CDR2 FQNEAQ (reference sequence). V was trimmed by 8 bases and J by 3 bases, leaving 9 bases between them. In nucleotides, the CDR3 is TGTGCCAGCGGGTACATTACAGATACGCAGTATTTT. Its protein product is CASGYITDTQYF.

Notes on this clonotype: This may be a read error: a much more frequent sequence differs by one nucleotide. The chain is built from TRBV5-6 and TRBJ2-7; TRBD1 matches 9 bases. Germline values: CDR1 SGHDT, CDR2 YYEEEE. There are 14 residues in the CDR3. The CDR3 DNA sequence: TGTGCCGGCAGCTCTCCGGGACAGGGATACGAGCAGTACTTC. Translation: CAGSSPGQGYEQYF.

This clonotype showed up many times. The V and J genes are TRBV10-3 and TRBJ1-1; 12 nucleotides line up with TRBD1. Trimming at V came to 1 base and at J to 5 bases, leaving 2 bases not matched to a gene. The CDR3 length is 15 residues. CDR1 is ENHRY and CDR2 is SYGVKD in the germline V gene. This CDR3 is CAISEWDRGQTEAFF. The CDR3 DNA follows: TGTGCCATCAGTGAGTGGGACAGGGGGCAAACTGAAGCTTTCTTT.

The chain is built from TRBV6-5 and TRBJ1-5, with D possibly being TRBD1 (6 bases). Germline lookup yields CDR1 MNHEY and CDR2 SVGAGI. This CDR3 is built from 15 residues. V was cut by 0 bases and J by 2 bases, with 8 bases left in between. The CDR3 reads CASSYSTGRNQPQHF. CDR3 sequence (DNA): TGTGCCAGCAGTTACTCGACAGGCCGCAATCAGCCCCAGCATTTT.

This clonotype has just a few counts. V gene TRBV12-3 or TRBV12-4 combines with J gene TRBJ2-3; a weak D match, TRBD2 (6 bases). V dropped 6 bases and J dropped 2 bases, with 15 bases sitting between them. The CDR3 sequence is 15 residues long. CDR3 loop: CASSPLGGVTDTQYF. The DNA for the CDR3 is TGTGCCAGCAGCCCCCTCGGCGGGGTCACAGATACGCAGTATTTT.

This clonotype was recorded at least ten times. This CDR3 reads CASSPPTGDTEAFF. The CDR3 DNA sequence: TGCGCCAGCAGCCCCCCTACAGGGGACACTGAAGCTTTCTTT. The V gene is TRBV4-1, the J gene TRBJ1-1, with TRBD1 identical over 7 bases. Per the germline V gene, CDR1 is MGHRA and CDR2 is YSYEKL. The junction had 5 bases not matched to a gene; V was cut back by 4 bases and J by 3 bases. The CDR3 has 14 amino acids.

This clonotype was observed at least ten times. This rearrangement joins TRBV6-6 to TRBJ1-6, with D hard to call. Germline CDR1 MNHNY, CDR2 SVGAGI (reference sequence). V dropped 2 bases and J dropped 8 bases, with 4 bases sitting between them. CDR3 size: 12 residues. As DNA, the CDR3 is TGTGCCAGCAGTTACCTGGATTCACCCCTCCACTTT. It is translated as CASSYLDSPLHF.

This clonotype showed up just a few times. Here the CDR3 DNA reads TGTGCCACCAGCAGATCCAGGACAGGGCGAGAGACCCAGTACTTC. It yields the protein CATSRSRTGRETQYF. This chain links TRBV15 with TRBJ2-5, with 8 bases lining up with TRBD1. The V gene's germline CDR1 is LNHNV and CDR2 YYDKDF (reference sequence). The length of the CDR3 is 15 residues. J was trimmed by 4 bases and V by 2 bases; bases with no gene match: 6.

This clonotype showed up just a few times. This chain uses TRBV7-2 with TRBJ2-3; unclear D gene. V lost 5 bases and J 1 base, leaving 7 bases between the germline ends. Germline V gives CDR1 SGHTA, CDR2 FQGNSA. This CDR3 region has 13 residues. CDR3 amino acids: CASSTARTDTQYF. CDR3 sequence (DNA): TGTGCCAGCAGCACGGCGCGCACAGATACGCAGTATTTT.

This clonotype was counted at least ten times. The chain joins TRBV20-1 to TRBJ2-3, with a possible D match to TRBD1 (7 bases). The CDR3 is 15 residues long. Looked up from germline, CDR1 is DFQATT and CDR2 is SNEGSKA (reference sequence). With 4 bases removed from V and 3 bases from J, the gap between germline ends came to 17 bases. CDR3 protein: CSAIPRGEWTDTQYF. The DNA of the CDR3 is TGCAGTGCTATTCCCAGGGGGGAGTGGACAGATACGCAGTATTTT.

This clonotype was observed many times. The V and J genes are TRBV6-2 or TRBV6-3 and TRBJ2-6, with unresolved D. The CDR3 is 15 amino acids. Trimming took off 2 bases at V and 6 bases at J, with 11 bases between the two ends. The germline gives CDR1 MNHEY, CDR2 SVGEGT. CDR3 amino acids: CASSYPLGSANVLTF. The CDR3 DNA is TGTGCCAGCAGTTACCCTCTTGGCTCGGCCAACGTCCTGACTTTC.

This clonotype appeared many times. J is TRBJ2-1 and V is TRBV12-3 or TRBV12-4; no clear D. This CDR3 is 11 amino acids long. Trimming left V 4 bases short and J 11 bases short, with 9 bases between. CDR3 residues: CASSSDVKQFF. The CDR3 region has the DNA TGTGCCAGCAGTTCGGACGTAAAGCAGTTCTTC.

This clonotype has just a few counts. This chain connects TRBV28 to TRBJ1-1; unclear D gene. V was cut by 6 bases and J by 5 bases, with 16 bases left in between. This CDR3 contains 14 residues. Per the germline V gene, CDR1 is MDHEN and CDR2 is SYDVKM. The chain's CDR3 is CASSPPTELTEAFF. CDR3 DNA: TGTGCCAGCAGCCCGCCGACGGAGCTTACTGAAGCTTTCTTT.

This clonotype was observed at least ten times. This chain links TRBV7-6 with TRBJ2-2, with D perhaps matching TRBD1 or TRBD2 (5 bases each). This CDR3 contains 16 residues. Trimming removed 3 bases from V and 3 bases from J, with 14 bases in between. Germline V CDR1 and CDR2: SGHVS, FNYEAQ. The CDR3 DNA follows: TGTGCCAGCAGCTTTCAGAGAGGGGAAGACACCGGGGAGCTGTTTTTT. Its translation: CASSFQRGEDTGELFF.

This clonotype was seen many times. The chain combines TRBV20-1 with TRBJ1-3; D gene unclear. This CDR3 spans 13 amino acids. Germline V gives CDR1 DFQATT, CDR2 SNEGSKA (reference sequence). V lost 5 bases to trimming and J lost 0 bases, with 8 bases between them. The CDR3 bases are TGCAGTGCTCGGACTAGCTCTGGAAACACCATATATTTT. Encoded protein: CSARTSSGNTIYF.

This clonotype was seen many times. The chain links TRBV4-3 to TRBJ2-7, with D tentatively TRBD2 (6 bases). This CDR3 is 12 amino acids long. V was clipped by 4 bases and J by 6 bases, with 10 bases between them. Germline lookup yields CDR1 LGHNA and CDR2 YSLEER. CDR3 sequence (DNA): TGCGCCAGCAGCCGTCAGGGAGGCGAGCAGTACTTC. It is translated as CASSRQGGEQYF.

The chain recombines TRBV11-2 with TRBJ2-1; 13 nucleotides align to TRBD2. With V trimmed by 4 bases and J by 4 bases, 4 bases remained unmatched. The CDR3 runs 16 residues. Germline-derived CDR1 and CDR2 are SGHAT and FQNNGV. The CDR3 sequence: CASSWGLAGRYNEQFF. Here the CDR3 DNA reads TGTGCCAGCAGCTGGGGACTAGCGGGAAGGTACAATGAGCAGTTCTTC. The whole variable domain, filled in from reference TRBV11-2 and TRBJ2-1, reads EAGVAQSPRYKIIEKRQSVAFWCNPISGHATLYWYQQILGQGPKLLIQFQNNGVVDDSQLPKDRFSAERLKGVDSTLKIQPAKLEDSAVYLCASSWGLAGRYNEQFFGPGTRLTVL.

This clonotype has at least ten counts. V usage is TRBV13 and J usage is TRBJ2-3, with 11 bases fitting TRBD1. Germline V gene sequence: CDR1 PRHDT, CDR2 FYEKMQ (reference sequence). The CDR3 is made up of 18 amino acids. V shed 4 bases, J shed 0 bases, and the junction held 9 bases outside the gene matches. This chain's CDR3 is CASSSLGQGARSTDTQYF. The CDR3 DNA follows: TGTGCCAGCAGCTCTCTCGGACAGGGGGCAAGGAGCACAGATACGCAGTATTTT.

V gene TRBV29-1 combines with J gene TRBJ1-4; 10 nucleotides align to TRBD1. Germline loops: CDR1 SQVTM, CDR2 ANQGSEA. The CDR3 is made up of 14 amino acids. V dropped 4 bases and J dropped 6; count of bases not matched to a gene: 5. The CDR3 region is CSVGGTGEHEKLFF. The CDR3 coding sequence is TGCAGCGTTGGGGGGACAGGGGAGCATGAAAAACTGTTTTTT.

This chain uses TRBV30 with TRBJ1-1; D ambiguous. V dropped 5 bases and J dropped 2 bases, with 9 bases sitting between them. The CDR3 totals 12 residues. Germline-derived CDR1 and CDR2 are GTSNPN and SVGIG (reference sequence). The CDR3 DNA reads as TGTGCCTGGGCACCCGGAAACACTGAAGCTTTCTTT. It codes for CAWAPGNTEAFF.